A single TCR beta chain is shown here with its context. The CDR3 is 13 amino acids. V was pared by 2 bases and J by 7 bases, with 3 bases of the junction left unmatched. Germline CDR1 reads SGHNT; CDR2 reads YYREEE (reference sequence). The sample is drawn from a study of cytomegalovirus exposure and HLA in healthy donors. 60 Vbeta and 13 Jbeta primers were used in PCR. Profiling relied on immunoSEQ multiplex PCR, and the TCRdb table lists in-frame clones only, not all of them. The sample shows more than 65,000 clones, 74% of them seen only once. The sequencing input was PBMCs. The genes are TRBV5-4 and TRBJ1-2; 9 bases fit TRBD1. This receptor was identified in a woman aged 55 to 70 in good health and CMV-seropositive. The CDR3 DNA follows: TGTGCCAGCAGCTTAAGACAGGGGGGTGGCTACACCTTC. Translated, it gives CASSLRQGGGYTF.